This T cell receptor (beta chain) was sequenced for a study of T cells in Graves' hyperthyroidism and ophthalmopathy. This clonotype was observed many times. RNA transcripts served as the template for amplifying TCR beta CDR3 regions. During a first-round RT-PCR of the TCR CDR3, the HTBI primer set was used. From the multiplex PCR reads, TCRdb called clonotypes with MiXCR, one entry per CDR3 protein. The table records approximately 600,000 distinct CDR3 sequences, roughly 20% of them present only once. Germline assignment: CDR1 PRHDT and CDR2 FYEKMQ (reference sequence). This CDR3 is built from 19 residues. Trimming removed 4 bases from V and 4 bases from J; junction bases left unmatched: 18.

The chain couples TRBV13 to TRBJ2-3; 9 bases map to TRBD2. This receptor was obtained from a man in his thirties or forties with Graves' ophthalmopathy. Sequencing was carried out using blood. The CDR3 DNA reads as TGTGCCAGCAGCTACCGTCCGAAAGGGCCTAGCGGGAAGTCAGATACGCAGTATTTT. Amino acid sequence: CASSYRPKGPSGKSDTQYF.